The 6 T cell receptor beta chains presented below share a single source sample, sequenced in a study of graft-versus-host responses after intestinal transplantation. The antigens for these receptors are not known. Method: immunoSEQ multiplex PCR; TCRdb's copy keeps in-frame clones and lacks some. Of over 45,000 clones listed, 94% are singletons. The sample was unstimulated CD4+ T cells sorted from spleen or lymph node cells, taken before transplant. These receptors originate from a human donor who was the organ donor for an intestinal transplant.

This clone was observed once. The CDR3 protein is CASSLTSTGSYHNEQFF. CDR3 coding DNA: TGTGCCAGCAGCTTAACCTCCACGGGGTCCTATCACAATGAGCAGTTCTTC. The V gene is TRBV7-3, the J gene TRBJ2-1, with a possible D match to TRBD2 (5 bases). The CDR3 covers 17 residues. The V gene lost 0 bases and the J gene lost 5 bases, with 17 bases spanning the gap. The germline V gene has CDR1 SGHTA and CDR2 FQGTGA.

Points on this clone: At one boundary the junction diverges from the germline segment, which might be a read error. The chain couples TRBV6-8 to TRBJ1-1; 12 nucleotides match TRBD1. The CDR3 runs 15 residues. Germline CDR1 reads MNHGY; CDR2 reads SAAAGT. CDR3 bases: TGTGCCAGCGGGGAACCGGGACAGGGGGCCACTGAAACTTTCTTT. Protein product: CASGEPGQGATETFF.

This clone appeared a single time. The genes are TRBV4-2 and TRBJ2-3; 12 bases are shared with TRBD2. Trimming removed 7 bases from V and 6 bases from J; junction bases left unmatched: 14. Germline V gives CDR1 LGHNA, CDR2 YNFKEQ. The CDR3 sequence is 17 residues long. Here the CDR3 reads CASNRLAGGPGPDTQYF. The DNA for the CDR3 is TGTGCCAGCAATCGGCTAGCGGGGGGGCCGGGGCCCGATACGCAGTATTTT.

The CDR3 coding sequence is TGTGCCAGCAGTTACTCGGGGGGCGTCGGCTACACCTTC. Its protein is CASSYSGGVGYTF. This rearrangement joins TRBV6-5 to TRBJ1-2; D perhaps matches TRBD1 (6 bases). CDR1 and CDR2 from the germline V gene are MNHEY and SVGAGI. There are 13 residues in the CDR3. V shed 0 bases and J shed 8 bases, with 10 bases lying between them.

The rearrangement joins TRBV7-3 to TRBJ1-2; D is possibly TRBD1 (5 bases). V was shortened by 1 base and J by 5 bases, with 14 bases between the two germline ends. The length of the CDR3 is 15 residues. Germline loops: CDR1 SGHTA, CDR2 FQGTGA. CDR3: CASSLNPQGGYGYTF. The CDR3 nucleotides read TGTGCCAGCAGCTTAAACCCCCAGGGAGGATATGGCTACACCTTC.

The chain recombines TRBV4-2 with TRBJ2-1; 8 nucleotides match TRBD2. From germline, CDR1 is LGHNA and CDR2 YNFKEQ. The CDR3 extends over 16 amino acids. The V and J ends lost 1 base and 0 bases, in that order; junction bases with no gene match: 2. CDR3 coding DNA: TGTGCCAGCAGCCAAGGGCGGGGGGCCTCCTACAATGAGCAGTTCTTC. This gives the protein CASSQGRGASYNEQFF.